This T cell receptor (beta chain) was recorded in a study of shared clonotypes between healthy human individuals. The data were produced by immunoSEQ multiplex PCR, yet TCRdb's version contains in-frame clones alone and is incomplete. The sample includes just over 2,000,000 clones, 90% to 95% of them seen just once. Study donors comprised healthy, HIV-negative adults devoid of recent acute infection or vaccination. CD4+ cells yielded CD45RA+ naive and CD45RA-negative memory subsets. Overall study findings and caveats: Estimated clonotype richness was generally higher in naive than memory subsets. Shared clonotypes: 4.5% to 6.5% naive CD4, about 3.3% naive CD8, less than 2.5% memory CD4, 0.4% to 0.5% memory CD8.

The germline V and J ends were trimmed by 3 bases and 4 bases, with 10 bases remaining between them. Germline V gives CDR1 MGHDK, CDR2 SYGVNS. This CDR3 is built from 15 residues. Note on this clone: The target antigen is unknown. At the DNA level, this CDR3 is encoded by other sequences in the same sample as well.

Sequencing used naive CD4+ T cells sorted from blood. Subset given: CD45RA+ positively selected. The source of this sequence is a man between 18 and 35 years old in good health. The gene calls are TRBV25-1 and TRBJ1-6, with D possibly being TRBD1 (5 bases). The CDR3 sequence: CASSEGGSYNSPLHF. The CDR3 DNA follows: TGTGCCAGCAGTGAGGGGGGATCTTATAATTCACCCCTCCACTTT.